This T cell receptor (beta chain) was recorded in a study of shared clonotypes between healthy human individuals. On this clone itself: Antigen specificity is unknown.

Authors' methods: Filtering differed because ImmunoSEQ produced junction-only sequences that carried no quality scores. Profiled with immunoSEQ multiplex PCR; TCRdb holds only in-frame clones, not every one. That table furnishes V, J and clone size, whereas the DNA furnished D and trimming. The data show roughly 890,000 clones, with 90% to 95% seen just once and around 24% held by the top ten. The J segment lost 0 bases and the V segment lost 7 bases, leaving 12 bases of the junction unmatched. CDR3 length: 18 amino acids. Germline V lookup: CDR1 MNHEY, CDR2 SMNVEV (reference sequence). The naive CD8 fraction comprised CD45RO-negative cells positively selected for CCR7 and excluded terminally differentiated effector memory CD45RA+ cells. Overall study results and limits: Collection of samples was limited to blood; tissue repertoires likely differ. A handful of donors showed sharing of approximately 4.7% of naive CD4 clonotypes.

The clonotype was recovered from a man aged 25 to 40 in good health. The sample comprised naive CD8+ T cells sorted from blood. J is TRBJ2-6 and V is TRBV27, with TRBD1 identical over 7 bases. CDR3: CASTKIQGMYSGANVLTF. The CDR3 DNA reads as TGTGCCAGCACCAAGATACAGGGGATGTACTCTGGGGCCAACGTCCTGACTTTC. The full variable domain, with the rest looked up from reference TRBV27 and TRBJ2-6, is EAQVTQNPRYLITVTGKKLTVTCSQNMNHEYMSWYRQDPGLGLRQIYYSMNVEVTDKGDVPEGYKVSRKEKRNFPLILESPSPNQTSLYFCASTKIQGMYSGANVLTFGAGSRLTVL.